The source of this T cell receptor (beta chain) is a study of T cells in Graves' hyperthyroidism and ophthalmopathy. The wider study: Peripheral blood specimens were obtained at initial diagnosis, prior to any treatment. Study-level findings and limits: In blood, most of the thyroid clonotypes expanded above 0.001 were also present.

TCR beta CDR3 regions were amplified from RNA. The HTBI primer set was used in a first-round RT-PCR of the TCR CDR3. TCRdb re-derived calls from the multiplex PCR reads in MiXCR, one entry per CDR3 protein. This table has about 270,000 distinct CDR3 sequences, less than 30% appearing once. V was pared by 6 bases and J by 3 bases, with 6 bases of the junction left unmatched. Germline assignment: CDR1 SQVTM and CDR2 ANQGSEA. The CDR3 length is 13 residues. The sample holds many counts of this clonotype. As yet, its antigen is unknown. The clonotype was recovered from a man aged 35-49 years with Graves' hyperthyroidism that later progressed to Graves' ophthalmopathy. J is TRBJ1-1 and V is TRBV29-1, with 8 positions matching TRBD1. The sequenced sample consisted of blood. The CDR3 DNA reads TGCAGCGTACGGACAGGGATGGACACTGAAGCTTTCTTT. This encodes CSVRTGMDTEAFF.